This T cell receptor (beta chain) was recorded in a study of post-analysis software for immune sequencing data. Germline-derived CDR1 and CDR2 are SGHRS and YFSETQ. This CDR3 spans 13 amino acids. V was pared by 4 bases and J by 8 bases, with 13 bases between. Findings of the study overall: Under F measure analysis, samples from one preparation batch co-clustered strongly. For normalized Chao1 diversity, multiple sclerosis patients scored significantly lower than controls did. Five TRBV segments, including TRBV5-6, TRBV5-1 and TRBV20-1, were more frequent in patients than controls.

Prepared libraries of TCR beta cDNA carried unique molecular identifiers. It was from roughly 1 to 10 million T cells that some 470,000 cDNA molecules came. Via MiXCR, TCRdb re-called the PCR reads, giving one row per CDR3 protein. The sample lists around 710,000 distinct CDR3 sequences, about 43% seen once, with approximately 4.4% in the top ten. For this clonotype: Its antigen is not identified.

The material sequenced was blood. This rearrangement joins TRBV5-1 to TRBJ2-4; D remains ambiguous. This TCR was sampled from a girl aged 10-17 years with multiple sclerosis. CDR3 amino acids: CASSVVEQDIQYF. CDR3 nucleotides: TGCGCCAGCAGCGTGGTTGAGCAGGACATTCAGTACTTC.